The clone carrying this T cell receptor beta chain appeared a few times. The antigen is not known. The conserved phenylalanine or tryptophan normally closing the CDR3 is absent here, so this likely arose from a read error. The DNA is omitted, as the CDR3 cannot be located on it reliably, and the CDR3 follows TCRdb's listing. The data were taken from a study of T-cell memory formation after mild COVID-19. Overall study results and limits: What remained unconfirmed was the SARS-CoV-2 specificity of second-wave clones peaking on day 37.

The CDR3 comprises 12 residues, both ends counted. A 5'RACE reaction primed in the constant segment made cDNA libraries of TCR alpha and TCR beta, and these carried sample barcodes and UMIs. One entry per CDR3 protein, called by TCRdb with MiXCR from the 5' RACE reads. In the table there are fewer than 150,000 distinct CDR3 sequences, roughly 6.2% of which are singletons. Input material: PBMCs or a T cell subset sorted from them (not recorded which). This clonotype originated in an adult woman who had mild COVID-19 (a few samples of this study predate the infection). Cell type and time point are not known. V is TRBV12-3 or TRBV12-4 and J is TRBJ1-1; no check of the table's D call, TRBD1, against the DNA was made. The CDR3 region is CASSLRGGAGEL.